These T cell receptor beta chains were read from a single sample in a study of cytomegalovirus exposure and HLA in healthy donors. Sequenced by immunoSEQ multiplex PCR; TCRdb stores in-frame clones only, minus some. The table lists 150,000 to 180,000 clones, approximately 86% of them singletons. Sample: PBMCs. The receptors come from a man younger than 35 in good health and CMV-seropositive. Each CDR3 is given with its conserved first and last residue. D genes are given only for firm matches. A clone size is listed for some rows: how often the clone was seen (once, few, many), or a class if it is expanded.

len	v_gene	j_gene	abundance	d_gene	CDR3nt	CDR3aa
15	TRBV15	TRBJ1-3	NA	NA	TGTGCCACCAGCAGTTTCACCAGCTCTGGAAACACCATATATTTT	CATSSFTSSGNTIYF
15	TRBV4-3	TRBJ2-2	NA	TRBD1	TGCGCCAGCAGCCACCGCCAGGGGGACACCGGGGAGCTGTTTTTT	CASSHRQGDTGELFF
14	TRBV10-2	TRBJ2-1	NA	NA	TGCGCCAGCAGTGAGATGCAGGGTCCCAGGGAGCAGTTCTTC	CASSEMQGPREQFF
14	TRBV5-1	TRBJ1-4	NA	NA	TGCGCCAGCAGGGGGCAGGTCACTAATGAAAAACTGTTTTTT	CASRGQVTNEKLFF
15	TRBV13	TRBJ1-5	NA	NA	TGTGCCAGCAGCTTAGGTGGACAACCACTTAAACCCCAGCATTTT	CASSLGGQPLKPQHF
14	TRBV18	TRBJ1-1	NA	NA	TGTGCCAGCTCTGCCGACAGTTTGAACACTGAAGCTTTCTTT	CASSADSLNTEAFF
14	TRBV18	TRBJ1-3	NA	TRBD1	TGTGCCAGCTCAAGACAGGGTCCTGGAAACACCATATATTTT	CASSRQGPGNTIYF
15	TRBV4-2	TRBJ1-4	NA	NA	TGTGCCAGCAGCCAAGTGGCGGGAACTAATGAAAAACTGTTTTTT	CASSQVAGTNEKLFF
14	TRBV7-3	TRBJ1-1	NA	NA	TGTGCCAGCAGCTTACAGGGATCGAACACTGAAGCTTTCTTT	CASSLQGSNTEAFF
14	TRBV15	TRBJ2-3	NA	NA	TGTGCCACCAGCGGGCGGGGAAGCACAGATACGCAGTATTTT	CATSGRGSTDTQYF
12	TRBV6-5	TRBJ2-7	NA	NA	TGTGCCAGCAGTTACGCAGGGTACGAGCAGTACTTC	CASSYAGYEQYF
16	TRBV6-5	TRBJ1-2	NA	NA	TGTGCCAGCAGTTTTGGGGGGAAGGTAGCTAACTATGGCTACACCTTC	CASSFGGKVANYGYTF
14	TRBV2	TRBJ2-2	NA	TRBD1	TGTGCCACTTTAGGGGGCCTGAACACCGGGGAGCTGTTTTTT	CATLGGLNTGELFF
12	TRBV5-8	TRBJ2-1	once	NA	TGTGCCAGCACCCCTTTCCGGCGGGAGCAGTTCTTC	CASTPFRREQFF
13	TRBV7-9	TRBJ1-4	NA	NA	TGTGCCAGCACCCCGGGGGGAAATGAAAAACTGTTTTTT	CASTPGGNEKLFF
14	TRBV18	TRBJ1-2	once	NA	TGTGCCAGCTCACCGGATCCAGAGGGGGATGGCTACACCTTC	CASSPDPEGDGYTF
13	TRBV7-8	TRBJ1-5	few	NA	TGTGCCAGCAGCGTAACCCGAGATCAGCCCCAGCATTTT	CASSVTRDQPQHF
13	TRBV19	TRBJ1-2	few	NA	TGTGCCAGTAGTATCTCGTTGACAAATGGCTACACCTTC	CASSISLTNGYTF
16	TRBV4-1	TRBJ2-7	NA	TRBD1	TGCGCCAGCAGCCAAACCCGGGACAGAATCTCCTACGAGCAGTACTTC	CASSQTRDRISYEQYF
14	TRBV7-8	TRBJ1-3	NA	NA	TGTGCCAGCAGCTTAGGAAGAGCTGGAAACACCATATATTTT	CASSLGRAGNTIYF
15	TRBV18	TRBJ2-1	NA	NA	TGTGCCAGCTCATCCGTCGGGGGTGCCTCCAATGAGCAGTTCTTC	CASSSVGGASNEQFF
14	TRBV19	TRBJ1-2	NA	NA	TGTGCCAGTAGGACGACAGAAGCTAACTATGGCTACACCTTC	CASRTTEANYGYTF
15	TRBV5-1	TRBJ2-6	NA	TRBD2	TGCGCCAGCAGCTATGGGGGGGCTGGGGCCAACGTCCTGACTTTC	CASSYGGAGANVLTF
14	TRBV6-5	TRBJ2-3	NA	TRBD1	TGTGCCAGCACCCGGGACAGGATCTTTGATACGCAGTATTTT	CASTRDRIFDTQYF
16	TRBV6-5	TRBJ1-1	once	TRBD1	TGTGCCAGCAGTTCCTCCGGGACAGGGGTAAAAACTGAAGCTTTCTTT	CASSSSGTGVKTEAFF
13	TRBV4-3	TRBJ2-4	NA	TRBD2	TGCGCCAGCAGCCCTGATGGGGGGGGAATTCAGTACTTC	CASSPDGGGIQYF
15	TRBV7-8	TRBJ2-1	NA	NA	TGTGCCAGCAGCCGGGGGGCGGGCCACTACAATGAGCAGTTCTTC	CASSRGAGHYNEQFF
16	TRBV5-1	TRBJ2-3	NA	TRBD2	TGCGCCAGCAGCTTGGACCTAGCGGGGCCCACAGATACGCAGTATTTT	CASSLDLAGPTDTQYF
15	TRBV7-8	TRBJ2-7	NA	NA	TGTGCCAGCAGCTTAGGCTCCAGAACCAACTACGAGCAGTACTTC	CASSLGSRTNYEQYF
11	TRBV6-4	TRBJ2-7	NA	NA	TGTGCCAGCAGTGGTGCAGACGAGCAGTACTTC	CASSGADEQYF
15	TRBV2	TRBJ2-5	NA	NA	TGTGCCAGCAGTGAAGGGGTTGGGGGGCAAGAGACCCAGTACTTC	CASSEGVGGQETQYF
16	TRBV28	TRBJ1-5	NA	NA	TGTGCCAGCAGTTACCCAGGGATGTATGGCAATCAGCCCCAGCATTTT	CASSYPGMYGNQPQHF
13	TRBV19	TRBJ1-2	few	TRBD1	TGTGCCAGTAGCGCAGGGGGCAACTATGGCTACACCTTC	CASSAGGNYGYTF